This T cell receptor beta chain was sequenced in a study of PD-1 blockade in classical Hodgkin lymphoma. Study conclusions and caveats: It was reported that newly diagnosed patients had less baseline TCR diversity than healthy donors. By C4D1, CD4+ diversity increased significantly, especially in complete responders.

Time point: cycle 4 day 1 (C4D1), after 5 to 7 weeks of nivolumab. Relapse was seen in all patients after autologous stem cell transplantation, and brentuximab vedotin exposure was variable. Concerning this clone: What it binds is unknown.

The method was immunoSEQ multiplex PCR; TCRdb's version includes in-frame clones alone and lacks a portion of them. The repertoire holds 26,000 or so clones, about 72% seen once, with around 4% in the top ten. CDR1 and CDR2 from the germline V gene are SGHNT and YYREEE (reference sequence). The CDR3 extends over 16 amino acids. Trimming cost V 0 bases and J 1 base; bases outside gene matches: 2. The gene calls are TRBV5-4 and TRBJ2-1, with TRBD2 matching over 9 bases. This sequence was found in a human donor with classical Hodgkin lymphoma. The sequencing used peripheral blood mononuclear cells (PBMCs), collected before the fourth cycle of nivolumab. The CDR3 reads CASSLGLAGSYNEQFF. CDR3 nucleotide sequence: TGTGCCAGCAGCTTGGGGCTAGCGGGATCCTACAATGAGCAGTTCTTC. Filled out from reference TRBV5-4 and TRBJ2-1, the complete variable domain reads ETGVTQSPTHLIKTRGQQVTLRCSSQSGHNTVSWYQQALGQGPQFIFQYYREEENGRGNFPPRFSGLQFPNYSSELNVNALELDDSALYLCASSLGLAGSYNEQFFGPGTRLTVL.